These T cell receptor beta chains were read from a single sample in a study of T cell changes during pregnancy in multiple sclerosis. Profiling relied on immunoSEQ multiplex PCR, and the TCRdb table lists in-frame clones only, not all of them. This sample yields 35,000 to 45,000 clones, of which roughly 90% are seen a single time; around 4.7% belongs to the top ten. The source was peripheral blood, collected in the second trimester of pregnancy. Source of these receptors: a female donor in good health, enrolled as a control in a pregnancy study. Both conserved end residues are part of each CDR3. The D gene is left open where the match is weak. A clone size is listed for some rows: how often the clone was seen (once, few, many), or a class if it is expanded.

cdr3_aa,cdr3_nt,clone_size,j_call,d_call,v_call
CASSYRLAGSSYNEQFF,TGTGCCAGTAGTTACCGATTAGCGGGGAGCTCCTACAATGAGCAGTTCTTC,.,TRBJ2-1,TRBD2,TRBV19
CASSYSKRSVNGYTF,TGTGCCAGCAGTTACTCGAAGCGGTCAGTTAATGGCTACACCTTC,.,TRBJ1-2,.,TRBV6-5
CATRTSGRGTGELFF,TGTGCCACCCGGACTAGCGGGAGGGGGACCGGGGAGCTGTTTTTT,.,TRBJ2-2,TRBD2,TRBV15
CATKGQGTNYGYTF,TGTGCCACGAAAGGTCAGGGAACTAACTATGGCTACACCTTC,.,TRBJ1-2,.,TRBV19
CASSGGERESETGELFF,TGTGCCAGCAGCGGGGGGGAGCGGGAGTCGGAGACCGGGGAGCTGTTTTTT,.,TRBJ2-2,.,TRBV21-1
CASGRPEAFF,TGTGCCAGTGGCCGTCCTGAAGCTTTCTTT,few,TRBJ1-1,.,TRBV19
CASSMWGGGDEQFF,TGTGCCAGTAGTATGTGGGGCGGGGGCGATGAGCAGTTCTTC,.,TRBJ2-1,.,TRBV19
CASSLGGLYNEQFF,TGTGCCAGCAGCTTGGGCGGATTGTACAATGAGCAGTTCTTC,.,TRBJ2-1,.,TRBV5-4
CASSKSGATGYNEQFF,TGCGCCAGCAGTAAATCTGGAGCGACAGGCTACAATGAGCAGTTCTTC,.,TRBJ2-1,.,TRBV5-1
CASSPRQGDGYTF,TGTGCCAGCAGCCCTCGGCAGGGGGATGGCTACACCTTC,.,TRBJ1-2,TRBD1,TRBV5-5
CASSLRQGFNQPQHF,TGTGCCAGCAGTTTGAGGCAGGGGTTCAATCAGCCCCAGCATTTT,.,TRBJ1-5,.,TRBV28
CASIPGNRNTEAFF,TGTGCCAGTATCCCCGGGAATCGGAACACTGAAGCTTTCTTT,once,TRBJ1-1,.,TRBV19
CASRGPSGRSSTDTQYF,TGTGCCAGCAGAGGACCTAGCGGGAGGTCTAGCACAGATACGCAGTATTTT,.,TRBJ2-3,TRBD2,TRBV7-8
CASSSELAGGANNEQFF,TGTGCCAGCAGCTCAGAACTAGCGGGAGGGGCCAACAATGAGCAGTTCTTC,.,TRBJ2-1,TRBD2,TRBV11-2
CSVEPGTGTNYGYTF,TGCAGCGTTGAGCCCGGGACAGGGACTAACTATGGCTACACCTTC,.,TRBJ1-2,TRBD1,TRBV29-1
CASSPPNSRNEQFF,TGTGCCAGCAGCCCCCCCAACTCTCGCAATGAGCAGTTCTTC,.,TRBJ2-1,.,TRBV13
CASSIVGQGPYEQYF,TGTGCCAGTAGTATAGTGGGACAGGGACCCTACGAGCAGTACTTC,.,TRBJ2-7,TRBD1,TRBV19
CASSVVPGHGHTIYF,TGTGCCAGCAGCGTAGTCCCGGGACATGGGCACACCATATATTTT,.,TRBJ1-3,.,TRBV9
CASSLTSSDTQYF,TGTGCCAGCAGTTTAACTAGCTCAGATACGCAGTATTTT,few,TRBJ2-3,.,TRBV27
CASSSGNTEAFF,TGTGCCAGCAGTTCGGGGAACACTGAAGCTTTCTTT,.,TRBJ1-1,.,TRBV6-5
CASSLTGIVNTEAFF,TGTGCCAGCAGCTTAACAGGAATCGTGAACACTGAAGCTTTCTTT,few,TRBJ1-1,.,TRBV16
CASSPSGGGSNHEAFF,TGTGCCAGCAGCCCCTCGGGTGGGGGGTCAAACCATGAAGCTTTCTTT,.,TRBJ1-1,.,TRBV9
CAAPGSGQGAVGANVLTF,TGTGCCGCACCGGGTTCCGGACAGGGGGCAGTTGGGGCCAACGTCCTGACTTTC,.,TRBJ2-6,TRBD1,TRBV30
CASSRGTDYYEQYF,TGTGCCAGCAGCCGGGGGACTGACTACTACGAGCAGTACTTC,.,TRBJ2-7,.,TRBV7-6
CASSTGQGAWTGELFF,TGCGCCAGCAGCACCGGACAGGGGGCATGGACCGGGGAGCTGTTTTTT,once,TRBJ2-2,TRBD1,TRBV5-1
CASSPDRGLPEAFF,TGCGCCAGCAGCCCGGACAGGGGACTACCTGAAGCTTTCTTT,once,TRBJ1-1,TRBD1,TRBV5-1
CASSPGLAGETQYF,TGCGCCAGCAGCCCGGGACTAGCGGGGGAGACCCAGTACTTC,.,TRBJ2-5,TRBD2,TRBV5-1
CASRGGNEQFF,TGTGCCTCCCGAGGGGGCAATGAGCAGTTCTTC,.,TRBJ2-1,.,TRBV30
CASSREGTVQETQYF,TGTGCCAGCAGTAGAGAAGGGACAGTTCAAGAGACCCAGTACTTC,.,TRBJ2-5,TRBD1,TRBV6-6
CASSEAQGIGETQYF,TGTGCCAGCAGTGAAGCACAGGGAATAGGGGAGACCCAGTACTTC,.,TRBJ2-5,.,TRBV2
CSVQGTADSPLHF,TGCAGCGTTCAGGGGACAGCAGATTCACCCCTCCACTTT,.,TRBJ1-6,TRBD1,TRBV29-1
CASSLEGVRSYEQYF,TGTGCCAGCAGCTTAGAGGGGGTTCGCTCCTACGAGCAGTACTTC,.,TRBJ2-7,.,TRBV7-2
CASSPQIRDRVGGYTF,TGTGCCAGCAGCCCCCAAATCAGGGACAGGGTAGGCGGCTACACCTTC,.,TRBJ1-2,TRBD1,TRBV7-8
CASSPARDMSSYNEQFF,TGCGCCAGCAGCCCGGCTCGGGATATGAGCTCCTACAATGAGCAGTTCTTC,.,TRBJ2-1,.,TRBV5-1
CASSLGGGPGGGTEAFF,TGCGCCAGCAGCTTGGGGGGGGGACCCGGCGGGGGCACTGAAGCTTTCTTT,once,TRBJ1-1,.,TRBV5-1
CASSAEGTASGNTIYF,TGTGCCAGCAGCGCCGAGGGGACAGCCTCTGGAAACACCATATATTTT,once,TRBJ1-3,TRBD1,TRBV7-2
CASSQEGTSGSFRYEQYF,TGCGCCAGCAGCCAAGAGGGGACTAGCGGGAGTTTTAGGTACGAGCAGTACTTC,.,TRBJ2-7,TRBD2,TRBV4-1
CSARRGGDNEQFF,TGCAGCGCCCGAAGGGGAGGGGACAATGAGCAGTTCTTC,.,TRBJ2-1,TRBD2,TRBV29-1
CASMRGQGHEQYF,TGTGCCAGTATGAGGGGACAGGGTCACGAGCAGTACTTC,.,TRBJ2-7,TRBD1,TRBV19
CASQQGYTEAFF,TGTGCCAGTCAACAGGGTTACACTGAAGCTTTCTTT,few,TRBJ1-1,.,TRBV11-3
CASSIMGTGVKETQYF,TGTGCCAGTAGTATTATGGGGACAGGGGTCAAGGAGACCCAGTACTTC,.,TRBJ2-5,TRBD1,TRBV19
CASSLSFLAEHRGRSNQPQHF,TGTGCCAGCAGTCTGTCATTTCTGGCTGAACACAGGGGAAGGAGCAATCAGCCCCAGCATTTT,.,TRBJ1-5,TRBD1,TRBV2
CASSSTGYDYGYTF,TGTGCCAGCAGCTCGACAGGGTACGACTATGGCTACACCTTC,.,TRBJ1-2,TRBD1,TRBV7-2
CASSRSGGLTDTQYF,TGTGCCAGCAGCCGCAGCGGGGGCCTCACAGATACGCAGTATTTT,once,TRBJ2-3,TRBD2,TRBV5-4
CASTYGGHQETQYF,TGTGCCAGCACCTACGGAGGTCACCAAGAGACCCAGTACTTC,.,TRBJ2-5,.,TRBV5-6
CASSLQPLLAGPFQETQYF,TGTGCCAGCAGCCTACAGCCCCTACTAGCGGGGCCCTTCCAAGAGACCCAGTACTTC,.,TRBJ2-5,TRBD2,TRBV5-5
CASSYASGGGDTEAFF,TGCGCCAGCAGCTATGCCAGCGGGGGGGGTGACACTGAAGCTTTCTTT,once,TRBJ1-1,.,TRBV5-1
CSAPTIDTQYF,TGCAGTGCTCCAACTATCGATACGCAGTATTTT,.,TRBJ2-3,.,TRBV20-1
CASSQDNRNEKLFF,TGTGCCAGCAGTCAGGACAACCGGAATGAAAAACTGTTTTTT,.,TRBJ1-4,.,TRBV7-9
CASSLGTPWRETQYF,TGTGCCAGCAGTTTAGGGACTCCCTGGCGGGAGACCCAGTACTTC,.,TRBJ2-5,.,TRBV27
CASSENRAVLTDTQYF,TGTGCCAGCAGTGAAAATCGAGCGGTTCTGACAGATACGCAGTATTTT,.,TRBJ2-3,.,TRBV2
CASSLEEGLSNQPQHF,TGTGCCAGCAGCTTAGAGGAGGGGCTAAGCAATCAGCCCCAGCATTTT,.,TRBJ1-5,.,TRBV7-6
CASSLPGDNSPLHF,TGTGCCAGCAGTTTACCAGGTGATAATTCACCCCTCCACTTT,.,TRBJ1-6,.,TRBV6-5
CASSPVTGDTEAFF,TGTGCCAGCTCACCAGTGACAGGGGATACTGAAGCTTTCTTT,.,TRBJ1-1,TRBD1,TRBV18
CASSLGQGASPLHF,TGCGCCAGCAGCTTGGGACAGGGGGCCTCACCCCTCCACTTT,.,TRBJ1-6,TRBD1,TRBV5-1